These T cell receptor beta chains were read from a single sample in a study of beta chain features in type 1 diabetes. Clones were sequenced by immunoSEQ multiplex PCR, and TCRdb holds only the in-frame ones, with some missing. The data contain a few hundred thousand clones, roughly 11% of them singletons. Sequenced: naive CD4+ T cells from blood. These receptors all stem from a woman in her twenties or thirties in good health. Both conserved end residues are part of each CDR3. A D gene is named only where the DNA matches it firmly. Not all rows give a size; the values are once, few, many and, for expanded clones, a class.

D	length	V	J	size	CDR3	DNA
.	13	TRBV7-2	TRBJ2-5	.	CASSLVAEETQYF	TGTGCCAGCAGCTTAGTTGCAGAAGAGACCCAGTACTTC
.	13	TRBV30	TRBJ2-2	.	CAWSGAGTGELFF	TGTGCCTGGAGTGGGGCGGGCACCGGGGAGCTGTTTTTT
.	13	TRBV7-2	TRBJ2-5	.	CASSLGEGRTQYF	TGTGCCAGCAGCCTTGGTGAAGGGAGGACCCAGTACTTC
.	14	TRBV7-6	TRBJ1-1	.	CASSIGQISTEAFF	TGTGCCAGCAGCATCGGACAGATATCAACTGAAGCTTTCTTT
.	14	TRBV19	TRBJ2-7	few	CASSYMRRSDEQYF	TGTGCCAGTAGCTACATGCGGAGAAGCGACGAGCAGTACTTC
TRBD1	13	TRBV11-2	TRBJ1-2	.	CASSSGQGYGYTF	TGTGCCAGCAGCTCGGGACAGGGCTATGGCTACACCTTC
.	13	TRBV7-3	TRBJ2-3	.	CASSLIQTDTQYF	TGTGCCAGCAGCTTAATACAGACAGATACGCAGTATTTT
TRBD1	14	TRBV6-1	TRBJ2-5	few	CASSVQGTWETQYF	TGTGCCAGCAGTGTACAGGGGACGTGGGAGACCCAGTACTTC
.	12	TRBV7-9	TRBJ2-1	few	CASSLWGSEQFF	TGTGCCAGCAGCTTATGGGGCAGTGAGCAGTTCTTC
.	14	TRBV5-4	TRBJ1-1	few	CASSVGILNTEAFF	TGTGCCAGCAGTGTCGGGATTCTGAACACTGAAGCTTTCTTT
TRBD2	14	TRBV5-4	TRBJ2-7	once	CASSSPGLAGEGYF	TGTGCCAGCAGCTCTCCGGGACTAGCGGGAGAAGGGTACTTC
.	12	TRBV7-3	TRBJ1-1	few	CASSPVGEEAFF	TGTGCCAGCAGTCCAGTAGGGGAAGAAGCTTTCTTT
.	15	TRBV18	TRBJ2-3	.	CASSSTGQHTDTQYF	TGTGCCAGCTCATCAACGGGACAACACACAGATACGCAGTATTTT
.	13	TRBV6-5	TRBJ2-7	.	CASSSDSSYEQYF	TGTGCCAGCAGTTCGGACAGCTCCTACGAGCAGTACTTC
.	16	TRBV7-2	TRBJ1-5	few	CASGLDAGSSNQPQHF	TGTGCCAGCGGGCTGGACGCAGGGTCAAGCAATCAGCCCCAGCATTTT
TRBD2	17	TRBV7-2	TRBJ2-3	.	CASSLSPGTTYTDTQYF	TGTGCCAGCAGCCTATCACCCGGGACTACTTACACAGATACGCAGTATTTT
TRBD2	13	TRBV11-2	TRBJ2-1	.	CASSSRGGNEQFF	TGTGCCAGCAGCTCCCGGGGAGGGAACGAGCAGTTCTTC
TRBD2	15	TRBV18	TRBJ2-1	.	CASSQREVTFSEQFF	TGTGCCAGCTCACAACGGGAGGTCACTTTCAGTGAGCAGTTCTTC
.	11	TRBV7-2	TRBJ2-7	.	CASRDRGEQYF	TGTGCCAGCAGAGACCGGGGCGAGCAGTACTTC
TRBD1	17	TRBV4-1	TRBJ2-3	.	CASSPIPGTGGTDTQYF	TGCGCCAGCAGCCCGATCCCCGGGACAGGGGGCACAGATACGCAGTATTTT
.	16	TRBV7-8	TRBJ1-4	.	CASSLVGHTTNEKLFF	TGTGCCAGCAGCTTAGTGGGCCACACAACTAATGAAAAACTGTTTTTT
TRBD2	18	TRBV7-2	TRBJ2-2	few	CASSLDGLAGGHTGELFF	TGTGCCAGCAGCTTAGATGGCCTAGCGGGAGGACACACCGGGGAGCTGTTTTTT
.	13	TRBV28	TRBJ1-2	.	CASSRHRDYGYTF	TGTGCCAGCAGCCGCCACAGGGACTATGGCTACACCTTC
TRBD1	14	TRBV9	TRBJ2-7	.	CASSPRQGDYEQYF	TGTGCCAGCAGCCCTCGACAGGGAGACTACGAGCAGTACTTC
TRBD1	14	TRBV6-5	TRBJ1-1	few	CASSRRQGFTEAFF	TGTGCCAGCAGTAGGAGACAGGGGTTCACTGAAGCTTTCTTT
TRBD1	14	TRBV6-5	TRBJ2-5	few	CASSLGQGLETQYF	TGTGCCAGCAGCCTCGGACAGGGGTTGGAGACCCAGTACTTC
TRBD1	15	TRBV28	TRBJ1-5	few	CASSLRTGVNQPQHF	TGTGCCAGCAGTTTAAGGACAGGGGTCAATCAGCCCCAGCATTTT
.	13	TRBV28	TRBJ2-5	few	CASSLGARETQYF	TGTGCCAGCAGTTTGGGAGCGCGGGAGACCCAGTACTTC
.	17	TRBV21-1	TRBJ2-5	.	CASSKRTSVRIQETQYF	TGTGCCAGCAGCAAAAGGACTAGCGTGAGGATCCAAGAGACCCAGTACTTC
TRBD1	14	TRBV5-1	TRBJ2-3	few	CASSQGQSTDTQYF	TGCGCCAGCAGCCAGGGACAGAGCACAGATACGCAGTATTTT
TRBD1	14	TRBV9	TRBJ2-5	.	CASSPRTGQETQYF	TGTGCCAGCAGCCCCAGGACAGGCCAAGAGACCCAGTACTTC
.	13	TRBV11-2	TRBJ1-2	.	CASSLGTMAAYTF	TGTGCCAGCAGCTTGGGGACTATGGCAGCCTACACCTTC
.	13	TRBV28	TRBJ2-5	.	CASSLASKETRYF	TGTGCCAGCAGTTTAGCGTCTAAGGAGACCCGGTACTTC
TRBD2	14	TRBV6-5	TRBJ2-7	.	CASSGTSGSSEQYF	TGTGCCAGCAGTGGGACTAGCGGGAGTAGCGAGCAGTACTTC
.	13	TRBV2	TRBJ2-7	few	CASREGFTDEQYF	TGTGCCAGCAGGGAAGGGTTTACGGACGAGCAGTACTTC
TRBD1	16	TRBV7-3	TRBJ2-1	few	CASSLGTARKANEQFF	TGTGCCAGCAGCTTAGGGACAGCCCGTAAGGCCAATGAGCAGTTCTTC
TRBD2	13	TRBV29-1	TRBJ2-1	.	CSVVGLAGVGQFF	TGCAGCGTTGTGGGACTAGCGGGAGTGGGGCAGTTCTTC
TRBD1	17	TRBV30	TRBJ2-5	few	CAWSAPLPGQGKETQYF	TGTGCCTGGAGTGCACCACTCCCCGGACAGGGTAAAGAGACCCAGTACTTC
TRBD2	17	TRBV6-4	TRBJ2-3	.	CASSDTVLAGGTDTQYF	TGTGCCAGCAGTGACACCGTACTAGCGGGAGGCACAGATACGCAGTATTTT
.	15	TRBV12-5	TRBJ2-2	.	CASGLVGRWSGELFF	TGTGCTAGTGGTTTGGTCGGTCGTTGGTCCGGGGAGCTGTTTTTT
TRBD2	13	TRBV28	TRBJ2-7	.	CASTGTKSNEQYF	TGTGCCAGCACGGGGACTAAATCTAACGAGCAGTACTTC